The clone carrying this T cell receptor beta chain was counted at least ten times. The antigen remains unidentified. The entry originates in a study of human T cells and chemical hapten exposure. TCRdb reanalysed the RACE reads using MiXCR and keeps one entry per CDR3 protein. The data show about 80,000 distinct CDR3 sequences, 14% seen once. Study outcomes and limitations: DPC sensitization did not alter TCRs above 1 in 1000 frequency.

The CDR3 contains 13 residues. V was shortened by 5 bases and J by 0 bases, with 10 bases between the two germline ends. Germline CDR1 is SQVTM and CDR2 is ANQGSEA. The time point is: pre-sensitization, week 0. The treatment is: therapeutic diphenylcyclopropenone sensitization with weekly scalp DPC. Before extraction, the whole blood was not fractionated, and total RNA was taken from it. The gene calls are TRBV29-1 and TRBJ1-1; no definite D call. The sample in question was whole blood, obtained in connection with sensitization to the hapten diphenylcyclopropenone (DPC). The TCR comes from a woman aged 45-60 years with alopecia areata. Some clones in this sample may be carry-over from other donors' samples. CDR3 DNA: TGCAGCGTTCATTGGGGTTTGAACACTGAAGCTTTCTTT. It encodes CSVHWGLNTEAFF.